This passage covers 17 T cell receptor beta chains from one sample sequenced in a study of T-cell memory formation after mild COVID-19. In TCRdb, the 5' RACE reads were re-called with MiXCR into one record per CDR3 protein. The sample holds 300,000 or so distinct CDR3 sequences; about 16% are singletons and the top ten take 22%. The sequenced material came from PBMCs or a T cell subset sorted from them (not recorded which). The receptors derive from a man aged 18 to 35 who had mild COVID-19 (a few samples of this study predate the infection). Cell type and time point are not known.

This clonotype showed up just a few times. The CDR3 sequence: CASSSDSMTGNTIYF. Here the CDR3 DNA reads TGTGCCAGCAGCTCCGATTCTATGACTGGAAACACCATATATTTT. The chain uses TRBV7-2 and TRBJ1-3; D unclear. The CDR3 totals 15 residues. CDR1 SGHTA and CDR2 FQGNSA come from the germline V gene. V gave up 4 bases and J gave up 2 bases, with 12 bases separating them.

In its sample, this clonotype was seen a few times. The chain recombines TRBV3-1 with TRBJ1-2, with D unclear. Germline V lookup: CDR1 LGHDT, CDR2 YNNKEL (reference sequence). This CDR3 contains 14 residues. Trimming took off 0 bases at V and 8 bases at J, with 13 bases between the two ends. CDR3 sequence reads: CASSQDVRVRGYTF. CDR3 DNA: TGTGCCAGCAGCCAAGATGTTCGGGTTAGGGGCTACACCTTC.

This chain uses TRBV5-6 with TRBJ2-1; a possible D gene is TRBD1 (6 bases). Germline CDR1 and CDR2: SGHDT and YYEEEE. V was shortened by 4 bases and J by 2 bases, with 19 bases between the two germline ends. The CDR3 has 17 amino acids. The CDR3 here is CASSGNLPGDTYNEQFF. CDR3 in DNA: TGTGCCAGCAGCGGAAACCTCCCAGGGGATACCTACAATGAGCAGTTCTTC.

A few counts support this clonotype. This chain links TRBV29-1 with TRBJ2-3; possible D gene TRBD2, 6 bases. V was trimmed by 6 bases and J by 1 base, leaving 14 bases between them. The germline V gene has CDR1 SQVTM and CDR2 ANQGSEA. The CDR3 has 14 amino acids. As DNA, the CDR3 is TGCAGCGTGTGCGCGGGACTCCGCACAGATACGCAGTATTTT. Translation gives CSVCAGLRTDTQYF.

This clonotype showed up just a few times. This chain's CDR3 is CASSGLAYEQFF. The CDR3, as DNA: TGTGCCAGCAGCGGACTAGCGTACGAGCAGTTCTTC. The J gene is TRBJ2-1, the V gene TRBV9, with 8 bases that match TRBD2. The germline V gene has CDR1 SGDLS and CDR2 YYNGEE. Trimming took 3 bases from V and 10 from J; bases not matched to a gene: 3. There are 12 residues in the CDR3.

The table lists this clonotype with a few counts. This chain links TRBV4-3 with TRBJ2-3; tentative D call: TRBD1 (6 bases). Trimming took off 6 bases at V and 1 base at J, with 20 bases between the two ends. CDR1 and CDR2 from the germline V gene are LGHNA and YSLEER. The CDR3 length is 17 residues. This CDR3 reads CASRYSRGTLGTDTQYF. The CDR3, as DNA: TGCGCCAGCAGATACTCCAGGGGCACCCTTGGCACAGATACGCAGTATTTT.

The rearrangement links TRBV4-1 to TRBJ2-5; possibly TRBD2 for D (6 bases). The CDR3 length is 17 residues. Between the trimmed V and J ends, which lost 2 bases and 7 bases, there was a span of 23 bases. CDR1 and CDR2 (germline): MGHRA, YSYEKL. The CDR3 is CASSQKPGLSTDVTQYF. DNA of the CDR3: TGCGCCAGCAGCCAAAAACCGGGACTGTCGACGGATGTGACCCAGTACTTC.

This clonotype came up many times. The chain has TRBV6-2 or TRBV6-3 and TRBJ2-3; unclear D gene. This CDR3 has 14 amino acids. The germline V gene encodes CDR1 MNHEY and CDR2 SVGEGT. V lost 10 bases and J lost 4, with 18 bases in between. DNA of the CDR3: TGTGCCACTGACGGTTCGGATCGACCAGATACGCAGTATTTT. Translation: CATDGSDRPDTQYF.

This clonotype has more than one count but fewer than ten. The chain has TRBV20-1 and TRBJ2-7; tentatively, D is TRBD1 (6 bases). The ends were cut back, 6 bases at V and 3 bases at J, with 15 bases in the middle. Germline CDR1 is DFQATT and CDR2 is SNEGSKA (reference sequence). This CDR3 is 13 amino acids long. The DNA of the CDR3 is TGCAGTGCGAACCGGGACAACTACTACGAGCAGTACTTC. Its protein product is CSANRDNYYEQYF.

The CDR3 DNA is TGTGCCAGCAGCTTAGGGAGGGGCGCAAATCAGCCCCAGCATTTT. Translating it yields CASSLGRGANQPQHF. This chain joins TRBV7-2 and TRBJ1-5; TRBD1 is a possible D gene (5 bases). V dropped 1 base and J dropped 4 bases, with 11 bases sitting between them. Germline-derived CDR1 and CDR2 are SGHTA and FQGNSA. The CDR3 covers 15 residues.

V and J are TRBV11-2 and TRBJ1-1; 7 bases align to TRBD1. Per the germline V gene, CDR1 is SGHAT and CDR2 is FQNNGV. The CDR3 loop spans 16 amino acids. V was clipped by 5 bases and J by 13 bases; unmatched bases: 22. In DNA, the CDR3 is TGTGCCAGCAGCCAAGACGAGTGGGGGCAGGGGGGTACGGATTTCTTT. Translating gives CASSQDEWGQGGTDFF.

This clonotype was counted only a few times. The chain combines TRBV7-8 with TRBJ2-7; 11 nucleotides line up with TRBD1. Germline values: CDR1 SGHVS, CDR2 FQNEAQ. There are 12 residues in the CDR3. V gave up 5 bases and J gave up 9 bases; unmatched junction bases: 3. CDR3: CASSTGQGAQYV. The DNA for the CDR3 is TGTGCCAGCAGCACCGGACAGGGGGCGCAGTACGTC.

This clonotype occurred many times. V gene TRBV5-1 combines with J gene TRBJ2-5; D call uncertain. V was pared by 3 bases and J by 2 bases, with 8 bases between. The length of the CDR3 is 13 residues. CDR1 is SGHRS, CDR2 YFSETQ, per germline. CDR3 amino acids: CASSWQQQETQYF. The CDR3 nucleotides read TGCGCCAGCAGCTGGCAACAGCAAGAGACCCAGTACTTC. Full variable domain (outside the CDR3, taken from reference TRBV5-1 and TRBJ2-5): KAGVTQTPRYLIKTRGQQVTLSCSPISGHRSVSWYQQTPGQGLQFLFEYFSETQRNKGNFPGRFSGRQFSNSRSEMNVSTLELGDSALYLCASSWQQQETQYFGPGTRLLVL.

This clonotype was picked up a small number of times. The rearrangement joins TRBV2 to TRBJ2-6, with D perhaps given as TRBD1 or TRBD2 (5 bases each). From germline, CDR1 is SNHLY and CDR2 FYNNEI. V was cut by 6 bases and J by 3 bases, with 9 bases left in between. The CDR3 totals 14 residues. The CDR3 protein is CASRRGSGANVLTF. The DNA for the CDR3 is TGTGCCAGCAGGAGGGGTAGTGGGGCCAACGTCCTGACTTTC. The whole variable domain, filled in from reference TRBV2 and TRBJ2-6, reads EPEVTQTPSHQVTQMGQEVILRCVPISNHLYFYWYRQILGQKVEFLVSFYNNEISEKSEIFDDQFSVERPDGSNFTLKIRSTKLEDSAMYFCASRRGSGANVLTFGAGSRLTVL.

This clonotype was counted a few times. This chain connects TRBV5-5 to TRBJ1-2; D uncertain. Germline V gives CDR1 SGHKS, CDR2 YYEKEE (reference sequence). The CDR3 loop spans 16 amino acids. The V end lost 1 base, the J end lost 1 base, and 14 bases lay between the germline ends. The CDR3 loop reads CASSLSEPLGNYGYTF. The CDR3 nucleotides are TGTGCCAGCAGCTTGTCCGAGCCGCTGGGTAACTATGGCTACACCTTC.

The chain is built from TRBV18 and TRBJ2-1; no reliable D call. Germline values: CDR1 KGHSH, CDR2 LQKENI. Trimming pared 2 bases from V and 5 bases from J, leaving 13 bases between. The CDR3 totals 15 residues. Here the CDR3 reads CASSPGPVEHNEQFF. CDR3 bases: TGTGCCAGCTCACCAGGGCCAGTGGAACACAATGAGCAGTTCTTC.

V is TRBV5-6 and J is TRBJ1-2, with unresolved D. This CDR3 region has 13 residues. Trimming removed 3 bases at V and 9 bases at J, with 15 bases between. CDR1 SGHDT and CDR2 YYEEEE come from the germline V gene. The CDR3 region is CASSWGTHNRYTF. The CDR3 DNA reads as TGTGCCAGCAGCTGGGGTACCCATAACCGCTACACCTTC. Complete variable domain (other parts from reference TRBV5-6 and TRBJ1-2): DAGVTQSPTHLIKTRGQQVTLRCSPKSGHDTVSWYQQALGQGPQFIFQYYEEEERQRGNFPDRFSGHQFPNYSSELNVNALLLGDSALYLCASSWGTHNRYTFGSGTRLTVV.